The source of this TCR beta chain is a study of beta chain features in type 1 diabetes. General observations from the study: The naive, central memory and Treg TCRB repertoires looked more alike in patients than they did in healthy donors. Equally in patients and controls, PCR might preferentially amplify shorter templates. When cDNA is sequenced, cells with high TCR expression could be over-represented. TCRB CDR3s from Type 1 diabetes patients were moderately but significantly shorter in all four CD4+ subsets.

Every bit of the isolated RNA underwent reverse transcription, so sequencing read expressed TCRB transcripts. The repertoire was sequenced with immunoSEQ multiplex PCR; TCRdb's copy has only in-frame clones and lacks some. Of around 140,000 clones listed, about 13% are singletons. Each donor gave one heparinised blood draw averaging about 100 mL. Germline lookup yields CDR1 MDHEN and CDR2 SYDVKM. V gave up 3 bases and J gave up 2 bases, with 10 bases separating them. The CDR3 covers 14 residues. Comment on this clone: Its cognate antigen is unknown.

The sequenced sample consisted of central memory CD4+ T cells from blood. The clonotype was recovered from a man aged 18 to 29 with type 1 diabetes. The J gene is TRBJ2-5, the V gene TRBV28; no reliable D call. In nucleotides, the CDR3 is TGTGCCAGCAGTTTGGCTCAAGTACAAGAGACCCAGTACTTC. Translation gives CASSLAQVQETQYF.